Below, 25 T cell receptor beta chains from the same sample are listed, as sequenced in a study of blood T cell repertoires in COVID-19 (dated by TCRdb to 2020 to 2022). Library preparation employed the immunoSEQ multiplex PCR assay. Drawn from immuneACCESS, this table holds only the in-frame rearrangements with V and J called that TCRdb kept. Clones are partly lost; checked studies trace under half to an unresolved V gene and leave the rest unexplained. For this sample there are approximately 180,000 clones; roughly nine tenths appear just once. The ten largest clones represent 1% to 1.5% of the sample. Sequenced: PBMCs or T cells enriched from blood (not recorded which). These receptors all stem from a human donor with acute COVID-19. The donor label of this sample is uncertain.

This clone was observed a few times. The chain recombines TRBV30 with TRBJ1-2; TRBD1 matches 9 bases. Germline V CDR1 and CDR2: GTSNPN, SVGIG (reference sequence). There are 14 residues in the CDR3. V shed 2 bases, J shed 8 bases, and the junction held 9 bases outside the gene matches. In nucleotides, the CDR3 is TGTGCCTGGAGTCACACCCGGGGACAGGGCGGCTACACCTTC. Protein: CAWSHTRGQGGYTF.

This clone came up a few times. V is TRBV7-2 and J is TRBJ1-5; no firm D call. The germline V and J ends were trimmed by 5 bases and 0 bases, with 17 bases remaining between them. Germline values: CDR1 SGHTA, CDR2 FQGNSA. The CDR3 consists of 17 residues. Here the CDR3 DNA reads TGTGCCAGCAGCCAAGCGCCTAGAGGGTATAGCAATCAGCCCCAGCATTTT. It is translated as CASSQAPRGYSNQPQHF.

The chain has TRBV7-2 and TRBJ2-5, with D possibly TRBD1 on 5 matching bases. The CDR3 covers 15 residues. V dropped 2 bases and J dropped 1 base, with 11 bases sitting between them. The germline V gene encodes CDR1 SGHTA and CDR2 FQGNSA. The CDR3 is CASSLRGTGQETQYF. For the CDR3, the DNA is TGTGCCAGCAGCTTAAGGGGAACGGGCCAAGAGACCCAGTACTTC.

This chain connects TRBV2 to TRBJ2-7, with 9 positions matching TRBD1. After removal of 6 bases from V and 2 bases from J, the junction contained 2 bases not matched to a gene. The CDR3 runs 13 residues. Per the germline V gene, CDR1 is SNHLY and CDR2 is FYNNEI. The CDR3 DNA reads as TGTGCCAGCAGGGGGACAGGGACCTACGAGCAGTACTTC. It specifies CASRGTGTYEQYF.

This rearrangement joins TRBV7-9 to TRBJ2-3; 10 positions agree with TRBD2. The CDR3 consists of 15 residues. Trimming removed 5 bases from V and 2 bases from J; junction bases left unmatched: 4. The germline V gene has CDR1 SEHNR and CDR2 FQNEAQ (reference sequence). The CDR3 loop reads CASSLSGGTTDTQYF. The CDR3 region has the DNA TGTGCCAGCAGCCTTAGCGGGGGGACCACAGATACGCAGTATTTT.

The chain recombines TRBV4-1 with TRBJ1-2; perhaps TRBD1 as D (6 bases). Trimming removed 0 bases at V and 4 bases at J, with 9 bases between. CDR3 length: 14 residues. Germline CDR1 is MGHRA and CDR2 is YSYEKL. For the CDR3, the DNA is TGCGCCAGCAGCCAAGAATCCAGGGGCTATGGCTACACCTTC. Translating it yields CASSQESRGYGYTF.

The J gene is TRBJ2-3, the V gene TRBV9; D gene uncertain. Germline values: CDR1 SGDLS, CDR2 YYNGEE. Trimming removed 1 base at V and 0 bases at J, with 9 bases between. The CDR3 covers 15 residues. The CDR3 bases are TGTGCCAGCAGCGTATCCCCCATTAGCACAGATACGCAGTATTTT. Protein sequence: CASSVSPISTDTQYF.

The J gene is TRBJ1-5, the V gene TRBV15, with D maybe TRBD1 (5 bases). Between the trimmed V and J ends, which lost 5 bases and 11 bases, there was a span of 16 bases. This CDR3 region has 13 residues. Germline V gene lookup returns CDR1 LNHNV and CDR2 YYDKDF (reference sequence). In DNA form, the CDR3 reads TGTGCCACCAGCGGGGGGATTGTGTTGGCCCAGCATTTT. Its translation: CATSGGIVLAQHF.

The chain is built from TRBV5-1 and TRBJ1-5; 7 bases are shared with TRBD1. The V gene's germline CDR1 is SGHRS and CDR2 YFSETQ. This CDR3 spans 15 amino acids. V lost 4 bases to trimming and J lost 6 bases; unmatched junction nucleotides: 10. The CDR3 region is CASSLGTASGQPQHF. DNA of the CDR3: TGCGCCAGCAGCCTAGGGACAGCAAGCGGTCAGCCCCAGCATTTT.

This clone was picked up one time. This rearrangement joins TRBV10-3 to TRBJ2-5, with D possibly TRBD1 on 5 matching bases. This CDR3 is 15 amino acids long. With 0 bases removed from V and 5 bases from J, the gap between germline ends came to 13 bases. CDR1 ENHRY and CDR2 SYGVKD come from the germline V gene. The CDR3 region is CAISESLGQGETQYF. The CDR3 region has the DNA TGTGCCATCAGTGAGTCGTTAGGGCAGGGTGAGACCCAGTACTTC.

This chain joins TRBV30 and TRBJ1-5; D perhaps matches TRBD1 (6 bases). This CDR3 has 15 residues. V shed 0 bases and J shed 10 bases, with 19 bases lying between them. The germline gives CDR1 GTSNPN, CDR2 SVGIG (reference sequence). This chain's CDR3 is CAWSVRDRTIRPQHF. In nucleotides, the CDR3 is TGTGCCTGGAGTGTACGAGACAGGACGATTCGACCCCAGCATTTT.

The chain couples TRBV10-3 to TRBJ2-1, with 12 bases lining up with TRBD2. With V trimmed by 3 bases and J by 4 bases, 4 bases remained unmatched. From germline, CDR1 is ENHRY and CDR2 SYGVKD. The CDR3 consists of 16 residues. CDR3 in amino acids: CAISEGLAGSYNEQFF. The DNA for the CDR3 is TGTGCCATCAGTGAAGGACTAGCGGGGTCTTACAATGAGCAGTTCTTC.

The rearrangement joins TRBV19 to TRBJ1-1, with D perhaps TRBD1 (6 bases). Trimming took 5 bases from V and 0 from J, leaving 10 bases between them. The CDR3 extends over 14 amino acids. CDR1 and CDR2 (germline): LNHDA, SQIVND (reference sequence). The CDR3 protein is CASSLQGMNTEAFF. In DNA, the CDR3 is TGTGCCAGTAGTCTCCAGGGGATGAACACTGAAGCTTTCTTT.

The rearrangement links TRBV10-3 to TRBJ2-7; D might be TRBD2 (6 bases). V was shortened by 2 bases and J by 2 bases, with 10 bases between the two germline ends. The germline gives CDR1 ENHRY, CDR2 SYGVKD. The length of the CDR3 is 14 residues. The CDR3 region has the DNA TGTGCCATCAGTGAGGCGGGGAAACCCTACGAGCAGTACTTC. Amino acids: CAISEAGKPYEQYF.

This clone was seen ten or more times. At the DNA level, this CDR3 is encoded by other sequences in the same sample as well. DNA for the CDR3: TGCGCCAGCAGACAGGGGGCTTCCTACGAGCAGTACTTC. Translation: CASRQGASYEQYF. The chain uses TRBV5-1 and TRBJ2-7, with 9 bases lining up with TRBD1. J was trimmed by 1 base and V by 5 bases; bases with no gene match: 1. The CDR3 runs to 13 residues. Germline values: CDR1 SGHRS, CDR2 YFSETQ.

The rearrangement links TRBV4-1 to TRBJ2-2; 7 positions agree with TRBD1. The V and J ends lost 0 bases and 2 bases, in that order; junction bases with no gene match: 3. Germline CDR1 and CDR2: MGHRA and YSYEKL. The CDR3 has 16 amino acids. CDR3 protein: CASSQEGDSNTGELFF. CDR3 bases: TGCGCCAGCAGCCAAGAAGGGGACAGCAACACCGGGGAGCTGTTTTTT.

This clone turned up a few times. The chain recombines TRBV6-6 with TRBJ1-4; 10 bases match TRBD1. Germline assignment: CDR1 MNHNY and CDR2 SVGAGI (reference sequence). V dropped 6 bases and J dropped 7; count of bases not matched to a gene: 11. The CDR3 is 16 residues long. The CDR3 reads CASSIPRDRGSEKLFF. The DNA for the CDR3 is TGTGCCAGCAGCATCCCCCGGGACAGGGGCAGTGAAAAACTGTTTTTT.

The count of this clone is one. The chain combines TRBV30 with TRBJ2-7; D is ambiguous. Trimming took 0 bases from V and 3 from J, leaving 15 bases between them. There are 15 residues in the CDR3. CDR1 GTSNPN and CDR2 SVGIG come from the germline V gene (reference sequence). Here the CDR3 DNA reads TGTGCCTGGAGTGTGGCCATCACCCCAAACTACGAGCAGTACTTC. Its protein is CAWSVAITPNYEQYF.

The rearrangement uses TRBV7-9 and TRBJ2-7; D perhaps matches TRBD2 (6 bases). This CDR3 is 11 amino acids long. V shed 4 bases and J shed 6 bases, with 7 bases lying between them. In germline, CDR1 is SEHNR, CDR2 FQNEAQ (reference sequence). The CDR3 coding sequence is TGTGCCAGCAGCTCCGGGGGCGAGCAGTACTTC. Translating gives CASSSGGEQYF. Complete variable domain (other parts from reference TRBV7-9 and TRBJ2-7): DTGVSQNPRHKITKRGQNVTFRCDPISEHNRLYWYRQTLGQGPEFLTYFQNEAQLEKSRLLSDRFSAERPKGSFSTLEIQRTEQGDSAMYLCASSSGGEQYFGPGTRLTVT.

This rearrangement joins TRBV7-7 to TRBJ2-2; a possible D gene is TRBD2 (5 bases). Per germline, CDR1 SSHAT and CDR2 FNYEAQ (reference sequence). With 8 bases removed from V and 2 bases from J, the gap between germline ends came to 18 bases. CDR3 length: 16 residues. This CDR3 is CASSRGWGPNTGELFF. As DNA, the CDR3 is TGTGCCAGCTCCCGGGGATGGGGTCCAAACACCGGGGAGCTGTTTTTT.

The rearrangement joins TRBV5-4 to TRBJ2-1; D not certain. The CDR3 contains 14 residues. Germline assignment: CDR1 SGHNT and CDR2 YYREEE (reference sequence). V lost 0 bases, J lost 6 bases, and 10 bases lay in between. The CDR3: CASSLAVVRNEQFF. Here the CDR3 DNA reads TGTGCCAGCAGCTTGGCGGTAGTACGCAATGAGCAGTTCTTC. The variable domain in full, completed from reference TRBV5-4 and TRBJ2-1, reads ETGVTQSPTHLIKTRGQQVTLRCSSQSGHNTVSWYQQALGQGPQFIFQYYREEENGRGNFPPRFSGLQFPNYSSELNVNALELDDSALYLCASSLAVVRNEQFFGPGTRLTVL.

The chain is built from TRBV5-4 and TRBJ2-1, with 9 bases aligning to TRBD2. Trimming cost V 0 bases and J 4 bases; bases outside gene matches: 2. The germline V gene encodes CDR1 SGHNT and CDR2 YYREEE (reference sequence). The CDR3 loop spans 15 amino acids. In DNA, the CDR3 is TGTGCCAGCAGCTTGGCGCGGGGGGGTTACAATGAGCAGTTCTTC. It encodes CASSLARGGYNEQFF.

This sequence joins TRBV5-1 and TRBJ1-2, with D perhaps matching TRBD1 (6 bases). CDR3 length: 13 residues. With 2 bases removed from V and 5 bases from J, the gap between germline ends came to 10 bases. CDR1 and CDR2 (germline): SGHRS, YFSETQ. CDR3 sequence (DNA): TGCGCCAGCAGCTTAAACAGGGAGTATGGCTACACCTTC. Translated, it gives CASSLNREYGYTF.

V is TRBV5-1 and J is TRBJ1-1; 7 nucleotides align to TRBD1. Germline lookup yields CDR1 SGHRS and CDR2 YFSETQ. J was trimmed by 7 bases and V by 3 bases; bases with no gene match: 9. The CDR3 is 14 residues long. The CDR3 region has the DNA TGCGCCAGCAGCTATACTATAGGGACAGATGAAGCTTTCTTT. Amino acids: CASSYTIGTDEAFF.

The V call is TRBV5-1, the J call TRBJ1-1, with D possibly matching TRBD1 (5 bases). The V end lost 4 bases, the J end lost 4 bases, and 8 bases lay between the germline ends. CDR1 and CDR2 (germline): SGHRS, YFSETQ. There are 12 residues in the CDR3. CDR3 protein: CASSETGTEAFF. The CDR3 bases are TGCGCCAGCAGCGAAACAGGCACTGAAGCTTTCTTT.